The source of this T cell receptor beta chain is a study of cytomegalovirus exposure and HLA in healthy donors. General observations from the study: Association of 16,951 TCR beta sequences with HLA alleles was found at 0.05 false discovery rate in a later analysis. Productive status was seen about 90% or about 30% of the time for most TCR beta V segments in an earlier analysis. In vitro assays verified that a few CMV-associated chains recognized CMV antigens specifically. Presence/absence analysis assumed near-uniform sequencing depth across donors.

The PCR made use of 60 Vbeta and 13 Jbeta primers. Method: immunoSEQ multiplex PCR; TCRdb's copy keeps in-frame clones and lacks some. The sample lists more than 85,000 clones; around 70% were seen once. Remarks on this clone: Its specificity is unknown.

CDR1 is LNHDA and CDR2 is SQIVND in the germline V gene (reference sequence). The CDR3 sequence is 17 residues long. Trimming at V came to 5 bases and at J to 2 bases, leaving 8 bases not matched to a gene. The sample consisted of PBMCs. The sequence came from a young man in good health and CMV-seronegative. J is TRBJ2-3 and V is TRBV19, with 12 bases that match TRBD2. CDR3 sequence reads: CASSGWGLAGDTDTQYF. The CDR3 DNA reads TGTGCCAGTAGTGGATGGGGACTAGCGGGTGACACAGATACGCAGTATTTT. Supplemented by reference TRBV19 and TRBJ2-3, the full variable domain reads DGGITQSPKYLFRKEGQNVTLSCEQNLNHDAMYWYRQDPGQGLRLIYYSQIVNDFQKGDIAEGYSVSREKKESFPLTVTSAQKNPTAFYLCASSGWGLAGDTDTQYFGPGTRLTVL.